What follows are 21 T cell receptor beta chains derived from one specimen sequenced in a study of control samples from healthy donors and cancer patients. Profiled with immunoSEQ multiplex PCR; TCRdb holds only in-frame clones, not every one. The repertoire holds around 130,000 clones, with about nine tenths as singletons. Material: PBMCs. The receptor source for this set is a man aged 50 or older with head and neck cancer.

The CDR3 sequence: CASSANLAGGIYEQYF. The DNA for the CDR3 is TGTGCCAGCAGTGCTAACCTAGCGGGGGGAATATACGAGCAGTACTTC. J is TRBJ2-7 and V is TRBV6-1; 11 nucleotides match TRBD2. With 4 bases clipped from V and 4 bases from J, the junction kept 9 bases outside the gene matches. The CDR3 sequence is 16 residues long. Germline V gives CDR1 MNHNS, CDR2 SASEGT.

The chain recombines TRBV5-4 with TRBJ2-1; TRBD2 agrees at 15 bases. The CDR3 runs 16 residues. V lost 4 bases, J lost 9 bases, and 8 bases stayed unmatched. The germline gives CDR1 SGHNT, CDR2 YYREEE (reference sequence). CDR3 nucleotide sequence: TGTGCCAGCAGCCCCGGACTAGCGGGAGGGGAGGTTGAGCAGTTCTTC. It is translated as CASSPGLAGGEVEQFF. Full variable domain (remainder filled in from reference TRBV5-4 and TRBJ2-1): ETGVTQSPTHLIKTRGQQVTLRCSSQSGHNTVSWYQQALGQGPQFIFQYYREEENGRGNFPPRFSGLQFPNYSSELNVNALELDDSALYLCASSPGLAGGEVEQFFGPGTRLTVL.

The rearrangement links TRBV7-2 to TRBJ1-4, with 9 bases matching TRBD1. V was clipped by 3 bases and J by 5 bases; unmatched bases: 4. The CDR3 has 15 residues. Germline CDR1 is SGHTA and CDR2 is FQGNSA. The CDR3 protein is CASSFTGGVNEKLFF. In DNA, the CDR3 is TGTGCCAGCAGCTTTACAGGGGGCGTAAATGAAAAACTGTTTTTT.

This clone was detected ten times or more. This chain links TRBV6-2 or TRBV6-3 with TRBJ2-7; 7 bases are shared with TRBD1. Germline V CDR1 and CDR2: MNHEY, SVGEGT. Trimming at V came to 6 bases and at J to 1 base, leaving 9 bases not matched to a gene. CDR3 length: 15 amino acids. The CDR3 nucleotides read TGTGCCAGCAGCCGGACAGGCATGTTATCCTACGAGCAGTACTTC. As protein: CASSRTGMLSYEQYF.

The CDR3 coding sequence is TGTGCCAGCAGCTTGGGGGGGACAGGGGCTTTCAGCACAGATACGCAGTATTTT. Translating gives CASSLGGTGAFSTDTQYF. The chain couples TRBV5-4 to TRBJ2-3, with 10 bases that match TRBD1. The germline V gene has CDR1 SGHNT and CDR2 YYREEE (reference sequence). V was clipped by 0 bases and J by 0 bases; unmatched bases: 7. CDR3 length: 18 residues.

The chain joins TRBV3-1 (or the pseudogene TRBV3-2) to TRBJ1-1; D uncertain. From germline, CDR1 is LGHDT and CDR2 YNNKEL (reference sequence). V dropped 4 bases and J dropped 1 base, with 10 bases sitting between them. This CDR3 has 14 residues. The CDR3 region has the DNA TGTGCCAGCAGCCGAAATGTAAGGAACACTGAAGCTTTCTTT. It specifies CASSRNVRNTEAFF.

The gene calls are TRBV15 and TRBJ2-5, with a weak D call TRBD1 (6 bases). Germline CDR1 is LNHNV and CDR2 is YYDKDF (reference sequence). The CDR3 covers 15 residues. Trimming shortened V by 1 base and J by 2 bases, and 11 bases separated the two germline ends. This CDR3 is CATSRVPDRQETQYF. The CDR3 nucleotides are TGTGCCACCAGCAGAGTCCCGGACAGACAAGAGACCCAGTACTTC.

The V gene is TRBV6-6, the J gene TRBJ1-6; D is undetermined. CDR3 length equals 14 residues. V lost 8 bases and J 9 bases, leaving 17 bases between the germline ends. From germline, CDR1 is MNHNY and CDR2 SVGAGI (reference sequence). The CDR3 spells CASEDGSSGSPLHF. DNA of the CDR3: TGTGCCAGCGAGGACGGATCTTCCGGTTCACCCCTCCACTTT.

The chain uses TRBV12-3 or TRBV12-4 and TRBJ2-1; unclear D gene. CDR3 length: 13 residues. The V and J ends lost 5 bases and 6 bases respectively, with 11 bases between them. The CDR3 sequence: CASSPSSGNEQFF. The CDR3, as DNA: TGTGCCAGCAGTCCCTCATCTGGCAATGAGCAGTTCTTC.

This chain links TRBV18 with TRBJ1-5, with a weak D call TRBD1 (5 bases). The CDR3 covers 16 residues. Germline assignment: CDR1 KGHSH and CDR2 LQKENI. V lost 6 bases and J lost 1, with 16 bases in between. CDR3 DNA sequence: TGTGCCAGCTCGATGCAGGGAGGCTTAAGCAATCAGCCCCAGCATTTT. Protein sequence: CASSMQGGLSNQPQHF.

The chain employs TRBV7-2 and TRBJ1-5; the D gene is possibly TRBD1 (5 bases). The germline gives CDR1 SGHTA, CDR2 FQGNSA. Trimming took off 3 bases at V and 5 bases at J, with 11 bases between the two ends. The CDR3 totals 14 residues. CDR3 protein: CASSFDSYYQPQHF. The CDR3 nucleotides are TGTGCCAGCAGCTTCGACAGCTACTATCAGCCCCAGCATTTT.

The J gene is TRBJ1-4, the V gene TRBV6-5; D not resolved. Germline CDR1 MNHEY, CDR2 SVGAGI. The CDR3 has 14 residues. The ends were cut back, 6 bases at V and 6 bases at J, with 14 bases in the middle. The CDR3 is CASRPDGMDEKLFF. DNA for the CDR3: TGTGCCAGCAGACCGGACGGGATGGATGAAAAACTGTTTTTT.

V gene TRBV7-6 combines with J gene TRBJ1-1; D is unresolved. V was shortened by 4 bases and J by 2 bases, with 8 bases between the two germline ends. Per germline, CDR1 SGHVS and CDR2 FNYEAQ. There are 13 residues in the CDR3. CDR3 sequence (DNA): TGTGCCAGCAGCTACTCATCAAACACTGAAGCTTTCTTT. Amino acid sequence: CASSYSSNTEAFF.

V gene TRBV5-6 combines with J gene TRBJ1-5, with unresolved D. The germline V gene encodes CDR1 SGHDT and CDR2 YYEEEE. Trimming pared 0 bases from V and 4 bases from J, leaving 14 bases between. The CDR3 extends over 16 amino acids. The CDR3, as DNA: TGTGCCAGCAGCTTGGCCGGGCAGATCAGAAATCAGCCCCAGCATTTT. This sequence encodes CASSLAGQIRNQPQHF.

The V and J genes are TRBV21-1 and TRBJ2-3; TRBD1, the D gene given by the table, was not confirmed from the DNA. TRBV21-1 corresponds to a pseudogene. The CDR3 length is 17 residues. The CDR3 DNA follows: TGTGCCAGCAGCAAAGCGGGACGGGGGACAGAGTCAGATACGCAGTATTTT. Protein product: CASSKAGRGTESDTQYF.

The V gene is TRBV2, the J gene TRBJ2-1, with 7 bases aligning to TRBD2. This CDR3 contains 13 residues. V shed 7 bases, J shed 6 bases, and the junction held 6 bases outside the gene matches. Germline CDR1 and CDR2: SNHLY and FYNNEI. CDR3 residues: CASIGGYGNEQFF. In nucleotides, the CDR3 is TGTGCCAGCATCGGGGGGTACGGCAATGAGCAGTTCTTC.

The chain carries TRBV29-1 and TRBJ1-1; TRBD1 aligns across 8 bases. After removal of 2 bases from V and 5 bases from J, the junction contained 7 bases not matched to a gene. Germline CDR1 reads SQVTM; CDR2 reads ANQGSEA. CDR3 length equals 14 residues. The CDR3 region has the DNA TGCAGCGTTGAAAAACAGGGGGACCAAACTGAAGCTTTCTTT. Translation: CSVEKQGDQTEAFF.

The chain uses TRBV25-1 and TRBJ1-2; D is ambiguous. This CDR3 region has 13 residues. Germline-derived CDR1 and CDR2 are MGHDK and SYGVNS. V was trimmed by 4 bases and J by 8 bases, leaving 14 bases between them. The CDR3 sequence: CASSGAGARGYTF. The DNA for the CDR3 is TGTGCCAGCAGTGGGGCCGGTGCTAGGGGCTACACCTTC.

V usage is TRBV27 and J usage is TRBJ2-6, with 8 bases that match TRBD1. CDR1 and CDR2 from the germline V gene are MNHEY and SMNVEV (reference sequence). The CDR3 has 18 amino acids. V was pared by 1 base and J by 3 bases, with 8 bases of the junction left unmatched. The CDR3: CASSLWGQGAVGANVLTF. In DNA form, the CDR3 reads TGTGCCAGCAGTTTATGGGGGCAGGGGGCGGTTGGGGCCAACGTCCTGACTTTC.

The genes are TRBV6-4 and TRBJ1-6; D call uncertain. V gave up 3 bases and J gave up 7 bases, with 10 bases separating them. CDR1 is MRHNA, CDR2 SNTAGT, per germline. The length of the CDR3 is 14 residues. CDR3 loop: CASSEGSKNSPLHF. The CDR3 DNA reads as TGTGCCAGCAGTGAGGGCAGCAAGAATTCACCCCTCCACTTT.

The J gene is TRBJ2-1, the V gene TRBV6-5, with 7 nucleotides matching TRBD1. The germline gives CDR1 MNHEY, CDR2 SVGAGI. The V gene end was trimmed by 2 bases and the J gene end by 8 bases; junction bases not matched to a gene: 9. This CDR3 is built from 15 residues. CDR3: CASSYEDRAIDEQFF. As DNA, the CDR3 is TGTGCCAGCAGTTACGAAGACAGGGCGATTGATGAGCAGTTCTTC.